The 16 T cell receptor beta chains reported below all come from one sample, sequenced in a study of cytomegalovirus exposure and HLA in healthy donors (dated by TCRdb to about 2017). The library came from the immunoSEQ multiplex PCR assay. For the multiplex PCR, a mixture combining 60 forward primers for TCR Vbeta segments and 13 reverse primers for TCR Jbeta segments was used. The immuneACCESS repertoire file appears here via TCRdb, limited to in-frame rearrangements. These files lack a portion of the clones; in checked studies, under half of the deficit traces to unresolved V genes, and the cause of the others is not known. The sample records about 120,000 clones, around three quarters of which are singletons. The ten most abundant clones make up roughly 9.8% of the sample. The sequenced sample consisted of PBMCs. The receptors originated from a man in his forties in good health and CMV-seropositive.

This chain uses TRBV11-1 with TRBJ2-7, with TRBD1 as a possible D gene (6 bases). CDR3 length: 15 amino acids. Germline V gene data show CDR1 as SGHAT and CDR2 as FQDESV (reference sequence). V gave up 5 bases and J gave up 0 bases, with 14 bases separating them. The CDR3 DNA is TGTGCCAGCAGCCCCCCAGGGGCCAACTCCTACGAGCAGTACTTC. As protein: CASSPPGANSYEQYF.

The V and J genes are TRBV5-8 and TRBJ1-3; D call uncertain. The CDR3 has 12 residues. The V gene's germline CDR1 is SGHTS and CDR2 YDEGEE. V was pared by 4 bases and J by 4 bases, with 6 bases between. DNA for the CDR3: TGTGCCAGCAGCATACAGGGAAACACCATATATTTT. Translation: CASSIQGNTIYF.

J is TRBJ2-4 and V is TRBV19; 10 bases agree with TRBD1. The V and J ends lost 3 bases and 6 bases, in that order; junction bases with no gene match: 5. The germline CDR1 and CDR2 sequences are LNHDA and SQIVND (reference sequence). This CDR3 has 15 amino acids. CDR3: CASSIDRGLINIQYF. The CDR3 region has the DNA TGTGCCAGTAGTATCGACAGGGGGCTTATAAACATTCAGTACTTC.

This clone has just one count. The chain joins TRBV9 to TRBJ2-2; 16 positions agree with TRBD2. The CDR3 runs 18 residues. In germline, CDR1 is SGDLS, CDR2 YYNGEE. The V segment lost 3 bases and the J segment 3 bases; nucleotides outside the gene matches: 5. The CDR3, as DNA: TGTGCCAGCAGCGAGGGACTAGCGGGGGGGTCGGACACCGGGGAGCTGTTTTTT. As protein: CASSEGLAGGSDTGELFF. Looking up the rest from reference TRBV9 and TRBJ2-2 gives the full variable domain: DSGVTQTPKHLITATGQRVTLRCSPRSGDLSVYWYQQSLDQGLQFLIQYYNGEERAKGNILERFSAQQFPDLHSELNLSSLELGDSALYFCASSEGLAGGSDTGELFFGEGSRLTVL.

The chain carries TRBV15 and TRBJ1-5; 10 bases match TRBD1. This CDR3 contains 17 residues. The V gene's germline CDR1 is LNHNV and CDR2 YYDKDF (reference sequence). The V gene end was trimmed by 0 bases and the J gene end by 7 bases; junction bases not matched to a gene: 9. The CDR3 sequence is CATSRDYTGQGYQPQHF. CDR3 nucleotide sequence: TGTGCCACCAGCAGAGATTACACGGGACAGGGGTACCAGCCCCAGCATTTT.

A single count supports this clone. The chain has TRBV6-6 and TRBJ1-2; maybe TRBD1 (5 bases). CDR3 length: 13 amino acids. Germline V gene lookup returns CDR1 MNHNY and CDR2 SVGAGI (reference sequence). V was clipped by 5 bases and J by 5 bases, with 12 bases between them. The CDR3 DNA is TGTGCCAGCAGTACCCTCGGGGGGTATGGCTACACCTTC. The encoded protein is CASSTLGGYGYTF.

The CDR3 DNA follows: TGTGCCAGCAGTTTACAGGGGGCCTATGGCTACACCTTC. Amino acids: CASSLQGAYGYTF. V usage is TRBV7-9 and J usage is TRBJ1-2; 9 bases agree with TRBD1. Germline V gene sequence: CDR1 SEHNR, CDR2 FQNEAQ (reference sequence). Trimming took 6 bases from V and 4 from J; bases not matched to a gene: 3. This CDR3 has 13 amino acids. The full variable domain, rest sourced from reference TRBV7-9 and TRBJ1-2, is DTGVSQNPRHKITKRGQNVTFRCDPISEHNRLYWYRQTLGQGPEFLTYFQNEAQLEKSRLLSDRFSAERPKGSFSTLEIQRTEQGDSAMYLCASSLQGAYGYTFGSGTRLTVV.

The table lists this clone with a count of one. The junction departs from germline at one end; a sequencing error may be responsible. The rearrangement joins TRBV7-9 to TRBJ1-6; TRBD1 might be the D (5 bases). There are 15 residues in the CDR3. Germline values: CDR1 SEHNR, CDR2 FQNEAQ (reference sequence). The CDR3 sequence: CSSSSRQGRYSPLHF. The CDR3 bases are TGTTCCAGCAGCTCAAGGCAGGGTCGCTATTCACCCCTCCACTTT. Combining the CDR3 with reference TRBV7-9 and TRBJ1-6 gives the whole variable domain DTGVSQNPRHKITKRGQNVTFRCDPISEHNRLYWYRQTLGQGPEFLTYFQNEAQLEKSRLLSDRFSAERPKGSFSTLEIQRTEQGDSAMYLCSSSSRQGRYSPLHFGNGTRLTVT.

This chain joins TRBV23-1 and TRBJ1-1, with 7 bases lining up with TRBD1. TRBV23-1 is reported as an ORF; its role is uncertain. V shed 8 bases and J 11 bases; nucleotides not matched to a gene: 8. CDR3 size: 11 residues. Here the CDR3 DNA reads TGCGCCAGCGGAGCCAGGGGGACGGCTTTCTTT. Its protein is CASGARGTAFF.

As regards this clone: This sample also contains other DNA sequences that code for the same CDR3. The rearrangement uses TRBV5-1 and TRBJ2-1; 11 nucleotides match TRBD2. V lost 6 bases and J lost 3; bases outside the gene matches: 2. Germline-derived CDR1 and CDR2 are SGHRS and YFSETQ. This CDR3 spans 14 amino acids. CDR3: CASTTSGGYNEQFF. CDR3 DNA sequence: TGCGCCAGCACAACTAGCGGGGGCTACAATGAGCAGTTCTTC. The whole variable domain, filled in from reference TRBV5-1 and TRBJ2-1, reads KAGVTQTPRYLIKTRGQQVTLSCSPISGHRSVSWYQQTPGQGLQFLFEYFSETQRNKGNFPGRFSGRQFSNSRSEMNVSTLELGDSALYLCASTTSGGYNEQFFGPGTRLTVL.

The chain carries TRBV9 and TRBJ1-1; 9 positions agree with TRBD1. V lost 5 bases and J lost 6; bases outside the gene matches: 5. Germline lookup yields CDR1 SGDLS and CDR2 YYNGEE. This CDR3 spans 13 amino acids. The CDR3 is CASRGQGVSEAFF. The CDR3 DNA sequence: TGTGCCAGCAGGGGACAGGGAGTATCTGAAGCTTTCTTT.

This clone was found many times. The V gene is TRBV29-1, the J gene TRBJ2-2, with D possibly being TRBD1 (5 bases). Germline CDR1 and CDR2: SQVTM and ANQGSEA. This CDR3 has 13 residues. The V and J ends lost 2 bases and 5 bases respectively, with 9 bases between them. DNA for the CDR3: TGCAGCGTTGAACAGGGTCCTACCGGGGAGCTGTTTTTT. Its protein is CSVEQGPTGELFF.

The V call is TRBV19, the J call TRBJ2-7; TRBD1 might be the D (5 bases). V lost 3 bases to trimming and J lost 3 bases, with 9 bases between them. The CDR3 has 13 residues. CDR1 and CDR2 from the germline V gene are LNHDA and SQIVND (reference sequence). CDR3 nucleotide sequence: TGTGCCAGTAGTATTGGACAAAACTACGAGCAGTACTTC. Amino acid sequence: CASSIGQNYEQYF. The full variable domain, its missing parts supplied by reference TRBV19 and TRBJ2-7, is DGGITQSPKYLFRKEGQNVTLSCEQNLNHDAMYWYRQDPGQGLRLIYYSQIVNDFQKGDIAEGYSVSREKKESFPLTVTSAQKNPTAFYLCASSIGQNYEQYFGPGTRLTVT.

Only one count was recorded for this clone. The chain has TRBV9 and TRBJ1-4, with TRBD1 identical over 8 bases. The CDR3 spans 17 residues. CDR1 and CDR2 (germline): SGDLS, YYNGEE. The V and J ends lost 0 bases and 3 bases, in that order; junction bases with no gene match: 7. The CDR3 protein is CASSVVGRTGSNEKLFF. The CDR3 bases are TGTGCCAGCAGCGTAGTTGGGAGGACAGGGTCTAATGAAAAACTGTTTTTT.

The V gene is TRBV7-2, the J gene TRBJ2-1; 8 bases are a match to TRBD2. Germline CDR1 SGHTA, CDR2 FQGNSA. With V trimmed by 3 bases and J by 8 bases, 12 bases remained unmatched. The CDR3 extends over 16 amino acids. This chain's CDR3 is CASSLPGGHRFYEQFF. DNA of the CDR3: TGTGCCAGCAGCTTGCCGGGGGGGCACAGGTTCTATGAGCAGTTCTTC.

V gene TRBV5-4 combines with J gene TRBJ2-1; tentative D call: TRBD1 (7 bases). Trimming removed 4 bases from V and 4 bases from J, with 9 bases in between. The CDR3 length is 13 residues. From germline, CDR1 is SGHNT and CDR2 YYREEE (reference sequence). This chain's CDR3 is CASSAGQYNEQFF. DNA of the CDR3: TGTGCCAGCAGCGCGGGACAGTACAATGAGCAGTTCTTC.